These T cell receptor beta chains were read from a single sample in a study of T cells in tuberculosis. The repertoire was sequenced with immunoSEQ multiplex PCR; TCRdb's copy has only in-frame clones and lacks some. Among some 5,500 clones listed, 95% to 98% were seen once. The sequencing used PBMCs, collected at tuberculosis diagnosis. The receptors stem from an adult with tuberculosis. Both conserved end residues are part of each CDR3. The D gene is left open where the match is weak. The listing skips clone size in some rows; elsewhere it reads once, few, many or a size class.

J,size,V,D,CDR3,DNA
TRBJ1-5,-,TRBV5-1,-,CASSSGQPHQPQHF,TGCGCCAGCAGCTCTGGACAGCCCCATCAGCCCCAGCATTTT
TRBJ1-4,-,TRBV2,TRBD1,CASSQTGYTNEKLFF,TGTGCCAGCAGCCAGACAGGGTATACTAATGAAAAACTGTTTTTT
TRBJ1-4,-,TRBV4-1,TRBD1,CASSLGGRGPVSTLFF,TGCGCCAGCAGCCTGGGGGGCAGGGGGCCTGTCTCGACACTGTTTTTT
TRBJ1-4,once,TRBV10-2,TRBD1,CASSEGTASNEKLFF,TGCGCCAGCAGTGAGGGGACAGCCAGTAATGAAAAACTGTTTTTT
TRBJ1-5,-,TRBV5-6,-,CASSLGSQPQHF,TGTGCCAGCAGCTTGGGTAGTCAGCCCCAGCATTTT
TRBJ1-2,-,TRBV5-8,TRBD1,CASSWGQGANYGYTF,TGTGCCAGCAGCTGGGGACAGGGGGCGAACTATGGCTACACCTTC
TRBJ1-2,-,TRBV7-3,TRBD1,CASSSLGQTYGYTF,TGTGCCAGCAGCTCCCTGGGACAGACCTATGGCTACACCTTC
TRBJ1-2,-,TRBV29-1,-,CSVVGRDYGYTF,TGCAGCGTTGTGGGCCGTGACTATGGCTACACCTTC
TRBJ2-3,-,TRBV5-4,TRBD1,CASSLEGGEATDTQYF,TGTGCCAGCAGCTTGGAAGGGGGCGAGGCCACAGATACGCAGTATTTT
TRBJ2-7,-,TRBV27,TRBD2,CASSFGTSGSHEQYF,TGTGCCAGCAGTTTCGGGACTAGCGGGAGCCACGAGCAGTACTTC
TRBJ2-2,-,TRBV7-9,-,CATLTGLHSTGELFF,TGTGCCACCCTCACCGGACTACATTCCACCGGGGAGCTGTTTTTT
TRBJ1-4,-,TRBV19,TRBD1,CASSIGTATLNEKLFF,TGTGCCAGTAGTATTGGGACAGCTACGCTTAATGAAAAACTGTTTTTT
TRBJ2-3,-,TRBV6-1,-,CASRGEGTDTQYF,TGTGCCAGCCGTGGCGAAGGCACAGATACGCAGTATTTT
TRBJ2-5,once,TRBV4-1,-,CASSHLGGQKLLQETQYF,TGCGCCAGCAGCCACCTCGGGGGGCAGAAACTACTTCAAGAGACCCAGTACTTC
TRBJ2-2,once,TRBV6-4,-,CASSRDRRAGELFF,TGTGCCAGCAGTCGCGACAGGCGAGCCGGGGAGCTGTTTTTT
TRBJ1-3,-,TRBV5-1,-,CASQSGASGRVSGNTIYF,TGCGCCAGCCAAAGTGGAGCATCGGGGAGGGTCTCTGGAAACACCATATATTTT
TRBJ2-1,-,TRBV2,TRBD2,CASSREGDNEQFF,TGTGCCAGCAGCAGGGAGGGTGACAATGAGCAGTTCTTC
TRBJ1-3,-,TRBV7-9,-,CASSPTGAGNTIYF,TGTGCCAGCAGCCCTACCGGGGCTGGAAACACCATATATTTT
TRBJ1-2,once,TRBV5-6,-,CASSLGQPPYGYTF,TGTGCCAGCAGCTTAGGACAGCCTCCCTATGGCTACACCTTC
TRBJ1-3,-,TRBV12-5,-,CASGLIRVSGNTIYF,TGTGCTAGTGGTTTAATCAGGGTTTCTGGAAACACCATATATTTT
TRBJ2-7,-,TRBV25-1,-,CASSSQYEQYF,TGTGCCAGCAGTTCCCAGTACGAGCAGTACTTC
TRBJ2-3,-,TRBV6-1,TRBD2,CASSYSGITDTQYF,TGTGCCAGCAGTTATAGCGGGATCACAGATACGCAGTATTTT
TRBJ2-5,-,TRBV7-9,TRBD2,CASTQGVGTSGIFQETQYF,TGTGCCAGCACCCAGGGCGTCGGGACTAGCGGGATTTTTCAAGAGACCCAGTACTTC
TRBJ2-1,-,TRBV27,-,CASSSTGEQFF,TGTGCCAGCAGTTCCACCGGGGAGCAGTTCTTC
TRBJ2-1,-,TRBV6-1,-,CASSEGAGGNEQFF,TGTGCCAGCAGTGAAGGAGCTGGAGGGAATGAGCAGTTCTTC
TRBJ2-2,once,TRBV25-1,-,CASEDSQANTGELFF,TGTGCCAGTGAAGACAGCCAGGCGAACACCGGGGAGCTGTTTTTT
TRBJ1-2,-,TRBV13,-,CASSSRDGLEGYGYTF,TGTGCCAGCAGCTCCCGCGACGGTCTCGAGGGCTATGGCTACACCTTC